This TCR beta chain was sequenced during a study of cytomegalovirus exposure and HLA in healthy donors. TCRdb's copy holds only in-frame clones and misses some; the assay was immunoSEQ multiplex PCR. The sample lists 55,000 to 65,000 clones, around nine tenths occurring once. The V gene end was trimmed by 5 bases and the J gene end by 2 bases; junction bases not matched to a gene: 8. The length of the CDR3 is 15 residues. Germline V gives CDR1 LNHDA, CDR2 SQIVND (reference sequence). This chain joins TRBV19 and TRBJ1-1, with 7 nucleotides matching TRBD1. The clonotype originates from a man between 18 and 35 years old in good health and CMV-seronegative. The source material was PBMCs. The chain's CDR3 is CASSPKTGFNTEAFF. In nucleotides, the CDR3 is TGTGCCAGTAGTCCCAAGACAGGGTTCAACACTGAAGCTTTCTTT.